This TCR beta chain was documented in a study of T cells after yellow fever vaccination. In germline, CDR1 is KGHSH, CDR2 LQKENI. Losses at the gene ends were 6 bases for V and 0 bases for J; bases not matched to a gene: 10. The CDR3 covers 19 residues. A single record per CDR3 protein comes from TCRdb applying MiXCR to the 5' RACE reads. The top ten hold about 3.7% of the sample, which has a few hundred thousand distinct CDR3 sequences, 7.5% to 9.5% seen once. Broader study findings: There was a possibility that FACS-sorted repertoires contained abundant clonotypes contaminating from the bulk population.

This clonotype appeared a few times. As yet, its antigen is unknown. The clonotype comes from a man younger than 35 who received the YFV17D yellow fever vaccine. The sample here was CD4+ T cells sorted from PBMCs, taken 5 days after the yellow fever booster vaccination. The chain joins TRBV18 to TRBJ2-1; TRBD2 matches 14 bases. The CDR3 is CASSDRTSGGSSSYNEQFF. CDR3 sequence (DNA): TGTGCCAGCTCCGATCGGACTAGCGGGGGGTCTAGCTCCTACAATGAGCAGTTCTTC. The full variable domain, completed using reference TRBV18 and TRBJ2-1, is NAGVMQNPRHLVRRRGQEARLRCSPMKGHSHVYWYRQLPEEGLKFMVYLQKENIIDESGMPKERFSAEFPKEGPSILRIQQVVRGDSAAYFCASSDRTSGGSSSYNEQFFGPGTRLTVL.